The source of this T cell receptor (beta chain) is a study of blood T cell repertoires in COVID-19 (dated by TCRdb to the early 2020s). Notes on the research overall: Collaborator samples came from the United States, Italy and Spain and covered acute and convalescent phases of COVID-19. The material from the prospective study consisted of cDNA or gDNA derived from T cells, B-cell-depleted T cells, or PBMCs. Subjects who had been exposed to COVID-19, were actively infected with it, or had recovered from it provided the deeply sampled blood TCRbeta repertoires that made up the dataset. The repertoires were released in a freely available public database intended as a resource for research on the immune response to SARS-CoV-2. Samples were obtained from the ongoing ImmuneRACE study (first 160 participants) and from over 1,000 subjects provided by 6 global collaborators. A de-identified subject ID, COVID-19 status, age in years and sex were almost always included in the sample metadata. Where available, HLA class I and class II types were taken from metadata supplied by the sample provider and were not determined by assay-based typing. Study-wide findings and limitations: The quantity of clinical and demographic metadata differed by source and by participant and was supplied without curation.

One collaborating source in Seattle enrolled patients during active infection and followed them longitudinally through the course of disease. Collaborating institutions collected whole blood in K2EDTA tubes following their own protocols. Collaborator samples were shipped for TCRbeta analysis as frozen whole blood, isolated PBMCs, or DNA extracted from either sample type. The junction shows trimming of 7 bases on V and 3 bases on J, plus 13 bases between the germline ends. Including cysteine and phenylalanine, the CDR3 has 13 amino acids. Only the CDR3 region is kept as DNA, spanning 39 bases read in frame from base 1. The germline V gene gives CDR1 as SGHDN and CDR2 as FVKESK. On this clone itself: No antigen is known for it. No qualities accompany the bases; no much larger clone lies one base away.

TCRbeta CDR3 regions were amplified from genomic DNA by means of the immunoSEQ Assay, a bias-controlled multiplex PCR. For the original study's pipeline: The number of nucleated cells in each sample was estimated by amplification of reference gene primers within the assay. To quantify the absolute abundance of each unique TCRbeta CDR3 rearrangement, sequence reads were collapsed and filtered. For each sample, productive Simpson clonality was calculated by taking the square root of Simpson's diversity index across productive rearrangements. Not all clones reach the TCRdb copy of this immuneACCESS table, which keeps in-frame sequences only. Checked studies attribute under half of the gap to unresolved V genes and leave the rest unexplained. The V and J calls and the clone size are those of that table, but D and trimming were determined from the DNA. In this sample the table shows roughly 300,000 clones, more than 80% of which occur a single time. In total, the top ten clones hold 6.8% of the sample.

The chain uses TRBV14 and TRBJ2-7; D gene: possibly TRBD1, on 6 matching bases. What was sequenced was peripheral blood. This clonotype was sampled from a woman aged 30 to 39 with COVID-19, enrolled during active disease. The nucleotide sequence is TGTGCCAGCACCGCAGGGGCGAACTACGAGCAGTACTTC. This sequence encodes CASTAGANYEQYF.